The entry below describes one T cell receptor (beta chain). What it binds is unknown. Clones were read by immunoSEQ multiplex PCR, and TCRdb kept only the in-frame ones, dropping some. The sample lists 20,000 to 25,000 clones; roughly 84% were seen once. The sample comes from a study of OX40 agonist ivuxolimab in advanced cancers. Notes on the study in general: Not determined was the antigen specificity of the expanded peripheral T cells. Low normalized T-cell clonal expansion also characterized some of the nonresponders.

The germline gives CDR1 SEHNR, CDR2 FQNEAQ (reference sequence). The length of the CDR3 is 14 residues. V shed 5 bases, J shed 5 bases, and the junction held 3 bases outside the gene matches. The input for sequencing was CD4+ or CD8+ T cells sorted from blood, taken in a trial of the OX40 agonist ivuxolimab. The clonotype originates from an adult with an advanced solid tumor such as melanoma, head and neck, liver or kidney cancer. The V gene is TRBV7-9, the J gene TRBJ2-1, with TRBD1 matching 10 bases. CDR3 sequence reads: CASSAGTGDNEQFF. The CDR3 DNA reads as TGTGCCAGCAGCGCGGGGACAGGGGACAATGAGCAGTTCTTC.